These 5 T cell receptor beta chains originate from one sample sequenced in a study of patients and donors after allogeneic stem cell transplantation. TCRdb fed the RT-PCR reads into MiXCR, producing one record per CDR3 protein. This sample yields 400,000 to 450,000 distinct CDR3 sequences, of which under 20% are seen a single time; around 7.2% belongs to the top ten. The specimen sequenced was blood, either unsorted or a sorted T cell fraction (not recorded which). The receptors originated from a human donor who was either an allogeneic HSCT recipient or a stem cell or donor lymphocyte infusion donor (not recorded which). It is not recorded whose cells these are; they may come from a transplant donor.

V gene TRBV19 combines with J gene TRBJ2-5; 7 bases line up with TRBD2. Germline assignment: CDR1 LNHDA and CDR2 SQIVND (reference sequence). V gave up 5 bases and J gave up 7 bases; unmatched junction bases: 10. This CDR3 contains 14 residues. The CDR3 spells CASSSSGGIGTQYF. The CDR3, as DNA: TGTGCCAGTAGTTCTAGCGGTGGAATTGGGACCCAGTACTTC.

This clonotype was observed at least ten times. The genes are TRBV4-2 and TRBJ2-7, with TRBD2 matching over 11 bases. Germline V gene lookup returns CDR1 LGHNA and CDR2 YNFKEQ. Trimming took 0 bases from V and 0 from J; bases not matched to a gene: 7. The CDR3 length is 18 residues. The CDR3 bases are TGTGCCAGCAGCCAAGATCTGACACTAGCGGGGGCCTCCTACGAGCAGTACTTC. It is translated as CASSQDLTLAGASYEQYF.

This clonotype was detected only a few times. The V and J genes are TRBV2 and TRBJ1-1, with 12 bases matching TRBD1. The CDR3 consists of 15 residues. Germline V gene data show CDR1 as SNHLY and CDR2 as FYNNEI. J gave up 11 bases and V 3 bases, and 10 bases lay outside the gene matches. CDR3 protein: CASSDTGTGGEVAFF. CDR3 in DNA: TGTGCCAGCAGTGACACCGGGACAGGGGGCGAGGTGGCTTTCTTT.

The V and J genes are TRBV11-1 and TRBJ2-2; a weak D match, TRBD1 (6 bases). The germline V and J ends were trimmed by 2 bases and 6 bases, with 22 bases remaining between them. Germline V gene lookup returns CDR1 SGHAT and CDR2 FQDESV (reference sequence). The CDR3 runs 18 residues. The CDR3 coding sequence is TGTGCCAGCAGCTTAAGGGGTGGGGGACACTCGACCGCCGGGGAGCTGTTTTTT. It codes for CASSLRGGGHSTAGELFF.

A few counts support this clonotype. This rearrangement joins TRBV5-6 to TRBJ2-7; TRBD1 is a possible D gene (6 bases). Trimming took off 5 bases at V and 0 bases at J, with 18 bases between the two ends. From germline, CDR1 is SGHDT and CDR2 YYEEEE. The CDR3 is 16 amino acids. This CDR3 is CASSGFWDILSYEQYF. The CDR3 DNA follows: TGTGCCAGCAGTGGGTTTTGGGACATCCTCTCCTACGAGCAGTACTTC.